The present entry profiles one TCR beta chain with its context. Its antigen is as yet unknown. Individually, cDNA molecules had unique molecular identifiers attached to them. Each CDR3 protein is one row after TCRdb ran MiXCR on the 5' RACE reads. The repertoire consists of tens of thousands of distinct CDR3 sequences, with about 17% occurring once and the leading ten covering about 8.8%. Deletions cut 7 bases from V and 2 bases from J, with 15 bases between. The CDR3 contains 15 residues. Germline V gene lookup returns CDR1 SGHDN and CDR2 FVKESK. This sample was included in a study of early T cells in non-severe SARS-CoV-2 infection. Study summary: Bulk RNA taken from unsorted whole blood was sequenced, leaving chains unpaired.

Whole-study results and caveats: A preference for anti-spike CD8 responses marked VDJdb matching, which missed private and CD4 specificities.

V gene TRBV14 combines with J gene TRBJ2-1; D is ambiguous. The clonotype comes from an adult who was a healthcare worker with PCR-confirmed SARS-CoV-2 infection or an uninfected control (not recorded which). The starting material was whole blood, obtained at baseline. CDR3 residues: CASNVNSGPYNEQFF. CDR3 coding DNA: TGTGCCAGCAACGTCAACAGTGGGCCCTACAATGAGCAGTTCTTC.